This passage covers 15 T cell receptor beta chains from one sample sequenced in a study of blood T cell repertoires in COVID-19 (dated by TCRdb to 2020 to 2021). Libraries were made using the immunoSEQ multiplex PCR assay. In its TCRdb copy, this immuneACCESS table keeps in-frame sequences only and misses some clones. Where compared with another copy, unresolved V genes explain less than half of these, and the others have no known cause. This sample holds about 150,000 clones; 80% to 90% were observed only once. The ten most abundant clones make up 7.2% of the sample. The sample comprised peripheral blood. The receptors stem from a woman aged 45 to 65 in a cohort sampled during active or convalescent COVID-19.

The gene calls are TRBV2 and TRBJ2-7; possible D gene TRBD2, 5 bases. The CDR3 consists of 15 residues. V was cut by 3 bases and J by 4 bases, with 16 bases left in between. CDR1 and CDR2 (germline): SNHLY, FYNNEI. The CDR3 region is CASSEEVLVGYEQYF. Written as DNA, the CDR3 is TGTGCCAGCAGTGAGGAGGTTCTAGTAGGGTACGAGCAGTACTTC.

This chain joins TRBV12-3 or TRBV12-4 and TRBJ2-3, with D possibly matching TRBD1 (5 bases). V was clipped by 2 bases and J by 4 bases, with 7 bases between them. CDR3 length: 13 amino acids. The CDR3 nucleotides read TGTGCCAGCAGTTTAAAGGGGTCAGATACGCAGTATTTT. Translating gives CASSLKGSDTQYF.

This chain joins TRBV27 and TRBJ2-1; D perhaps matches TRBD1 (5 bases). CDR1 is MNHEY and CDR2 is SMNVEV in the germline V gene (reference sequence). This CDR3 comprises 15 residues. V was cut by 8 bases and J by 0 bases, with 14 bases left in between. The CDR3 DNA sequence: TGTGCCAGCTCAACCCAGGGAAGCTCCTACAATGAGCAGTTCTTC. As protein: CASSTQGSSYNEQFF.

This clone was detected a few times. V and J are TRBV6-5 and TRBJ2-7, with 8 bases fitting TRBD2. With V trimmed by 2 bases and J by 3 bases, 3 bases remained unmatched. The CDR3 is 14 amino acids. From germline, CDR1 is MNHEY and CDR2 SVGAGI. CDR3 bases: TGTGCCAGCAGTTACGGCGGGACTAGCTACGAGCAGTACTTC. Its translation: CASSYGGTSYEQYF.

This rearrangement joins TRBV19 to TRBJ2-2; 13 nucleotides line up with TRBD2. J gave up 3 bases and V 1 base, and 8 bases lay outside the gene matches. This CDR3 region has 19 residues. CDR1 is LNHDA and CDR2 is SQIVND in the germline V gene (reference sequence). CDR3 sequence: CASSIGWTSGGLYTGELFF. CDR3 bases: TGTGCCAGTAGTATAGGTTGGACTAGCGGGGGTTTGTACACCGGGGAGCTGTTTTTT.

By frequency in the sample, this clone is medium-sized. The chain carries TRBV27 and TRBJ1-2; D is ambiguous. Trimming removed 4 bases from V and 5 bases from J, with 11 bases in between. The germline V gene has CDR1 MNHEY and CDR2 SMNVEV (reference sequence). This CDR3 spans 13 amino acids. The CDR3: CASSWTGKYGYTF. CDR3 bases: TGTGCCAGCAGTTGGACGGGGAAATATGGCTACACCTTC.

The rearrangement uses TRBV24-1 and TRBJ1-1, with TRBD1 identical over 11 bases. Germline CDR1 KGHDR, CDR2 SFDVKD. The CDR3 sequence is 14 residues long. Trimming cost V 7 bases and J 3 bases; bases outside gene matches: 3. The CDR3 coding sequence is TGTGCCACCAGGGGACAGGGGGTGGACACTGAAGCTTTCTTT. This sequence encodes CATRGQGVDTEAFF.

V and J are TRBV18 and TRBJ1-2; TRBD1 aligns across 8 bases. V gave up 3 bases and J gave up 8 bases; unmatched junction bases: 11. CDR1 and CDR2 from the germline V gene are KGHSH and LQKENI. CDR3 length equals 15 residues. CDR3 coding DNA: TGTGCCAGCTCACCGAGGGACAGGCTGGTGGAGGGCTACACCTTC. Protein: CASSPRDRLVEGYTF. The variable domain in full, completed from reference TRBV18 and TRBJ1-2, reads NAGVMQNPRHLVRRRGQEARLRCSPMKGHSHVYWYRQLPEEGLKFMVYLQKENIIDESGMPKERFSAEFPKEGPSILRIQQVVRGDSAAYFCASSPRDRLVEGYTFGSGTRLTVV.

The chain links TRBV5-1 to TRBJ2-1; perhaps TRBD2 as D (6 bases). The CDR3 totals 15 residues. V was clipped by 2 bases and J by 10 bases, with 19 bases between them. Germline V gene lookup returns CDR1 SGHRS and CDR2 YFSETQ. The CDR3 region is CASSFGTAGPGEQFF. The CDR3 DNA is TGCGCCAGCAGCTTCGGGACTGCGGGGCCGGGGGAGCAGTTCTTC.

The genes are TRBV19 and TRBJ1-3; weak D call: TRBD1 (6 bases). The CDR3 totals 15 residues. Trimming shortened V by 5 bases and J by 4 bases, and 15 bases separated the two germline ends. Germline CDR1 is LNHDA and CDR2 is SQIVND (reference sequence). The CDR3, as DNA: TGTGCCAGTAGTTACACACAGGGCACCGGAAACACCATATATTTT. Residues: CASSYTQGTGNTIYF.

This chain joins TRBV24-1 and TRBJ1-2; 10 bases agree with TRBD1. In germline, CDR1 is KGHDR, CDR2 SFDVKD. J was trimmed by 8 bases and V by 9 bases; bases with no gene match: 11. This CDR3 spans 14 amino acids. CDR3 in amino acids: CATHPRTGGGGYTF. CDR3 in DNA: TGTGCCACCCATCCTAGGACAGGGGGTGGCGGCTACACCTTC.

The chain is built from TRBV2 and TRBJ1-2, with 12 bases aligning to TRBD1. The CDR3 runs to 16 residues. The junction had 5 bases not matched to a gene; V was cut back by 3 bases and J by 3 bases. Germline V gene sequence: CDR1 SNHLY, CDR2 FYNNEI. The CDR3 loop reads CASSDPGTGGDYGYTF. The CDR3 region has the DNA TGTGCCAGCAGTGACCCCGGGACAGGGGGCGACTATGGCTACACCTTC.

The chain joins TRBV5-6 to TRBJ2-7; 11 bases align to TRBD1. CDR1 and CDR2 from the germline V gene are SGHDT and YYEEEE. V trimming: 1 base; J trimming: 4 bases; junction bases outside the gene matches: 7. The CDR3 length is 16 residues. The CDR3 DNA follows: TGTGCCAGCAGCTTGACCGGGACAGGGGGAGATTACGAGCAGTACTTC. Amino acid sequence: CASSLTGTGGDYEQYF.

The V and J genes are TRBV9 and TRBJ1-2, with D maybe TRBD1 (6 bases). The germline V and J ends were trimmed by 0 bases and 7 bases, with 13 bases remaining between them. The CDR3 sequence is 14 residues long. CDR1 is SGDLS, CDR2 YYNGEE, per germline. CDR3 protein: CASSVATGLGGYTF. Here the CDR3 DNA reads TGTGCCAGCAGCGTAGCAACAGGGTTGGGTGGCTACACCTTC.

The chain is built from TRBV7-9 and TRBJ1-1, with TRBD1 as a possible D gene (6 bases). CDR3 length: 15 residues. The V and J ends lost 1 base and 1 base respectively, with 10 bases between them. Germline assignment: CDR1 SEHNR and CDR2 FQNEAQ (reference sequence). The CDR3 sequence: CASSLVRTANTEAFF. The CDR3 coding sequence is TGTGCCAGCAGCTTAGTTCGGACAGCGAACACTGAAGCTTTCTTT.